This TCR beta chain was documented in a study of blood T cell repertoires in COVID-19. Whole-study context: Donors in the United States, Italy and Spain gave samples during acute or convalescent COVID-19. From T cells, B-cell-depleted T cells, or PBMCs came the material, which was cDNA or gDNA.

The CDR3 runs 16 residues. The germline CDR1 and CDR2 sequences are LGHDT and YNNKEL (reference sequence). With 0 bases clipped from V and 0 bases from J, the junction kept 3 bases outside the gene matches. Under the authors' procedure: For nucleated cells, counts were estimated from reference gene primer amplification. Data came from immunoSEQ multiplex PCR; TCRdb stores just in-frame clones and leaves some out. V and J calls and clone size follow that table, whereas D and trimming were derived from the DNA. The sample lists 150,000 to 200,000 clones; around four fifths were seen once. The chain couples TRBV3-1 (or the pseudogene TRBV3-2) to TRBJ1-1; 8 positions match TRBD1. The material sequenced was peripheral blood. The sequence came from a human donor in a cohort sampled during active COVID-19. Here the CDR3 reads CASSQDPGGLNTEAFF. Written as DNA, the CDR3 is TGTGCCAGCAGCCAAGACCCAGGGGGCTTGAACACTGAAGCTTTCTTT.